This T cell receptor beta chain was captured in a study of shared clonotypes between healthy human individuals. Looked up from germline, CDR1 is SGHAT and CDR2 is FQNNGV. Trimming took off 4 bases at V and 0 bases at J, with 10 bases between the two ends. The CDR3 covers 15 residues. Clones were read by immunoSEQ multiplex PCR, and TCRdb kept only the in-frame ones, dropping some. The sample lists approximately 2.5 million clones; roughly 92% were seen once. The rearrangement uses TRBV11-2 and TRBJ1-3; no firm D call. Sequenced input: naive CD4+ T cells sorted from blood. Subset reported: CD45RA+ positively selected. The TCR sequence derives from a man aged 18-30 years in good health. The CDR3 loop is CASSSRVLSGNTIYF. The CDR3, as DNA: TGTGCCAGCAGCTCCCGGGTTCTCTCTGGAAACACCATATATTTT.